These 7 T cell receptor beta chains were sequenced from one sample in a study of low-dose radiotherapy and immunotherapy resistance in tumors. TRAV and TRBV primers primed cDNA for both TCRalpha and TCRbeta. TCRs were amplified for approximately 21 PCR cycles with a constant-region primer and V-primer adapter. MiXCR, applied by TCRdb to the reads, yields one record per CDR3 protein. The sample yields 11,000 or so distinct CDR3 sequences, around three fifths seen once. These receptors all stem from a human donor with advanced metastatic prostate, ovarian, gallbladder or colorectal cancer (not recorded which). This table probably holds off-target reads from a library built for another chain.

This sequence joins TRBV6-2 or TRBV6-3 and TRBJ2-1; 10 bases are shared with TRBD2. The ends lost 5 bases at V and 0 bases at J; junction bases unmatched: 13. The CDR3 has 19 amino acids. The germline V gene has CDR1 MNHEY and CDR2 SVGEGT. In nucleotides, the CDR3 is TGTGCCAGCAGTATCCCTAGCGGGAGATACCGGAGCTCCTACAATGAGCAGTTCTTC. Translating gives CASSIPSGRYRSSYNEQFF.

The J gene is TRBJ2-7, the V gene TRBV2; D remains ambiguous. CDR1 and CDR2 (germline): SNHLY, FYNNEI. The CDR3 has 13 amino acids. The ends were cut back, 6 bases at V and 1 base at J, with 10 bases in the middle. The CDR3 coding sequence is TGTGCCAGCAGGACGACACGATCCTACGAGCAGTACTTC. It encodes CASRTTRSYEQYF. Full variable domain (outside the CDR3, taken from reference TRBV2 and TRBJ2-7): EPEVTQTPSHQVTQMGQEVILRCVPISNHLYFYWYRQILGQKVEFLVSFYNNEISEKSEIFDDQFSVERPDGSNFTLKIRSTKLEDSAMYFCASRTTRSYEQYFGPGTRLTVT.

The chain couples TRBV2 to TRBJ1-5; possibly TRBD1 for D (5 bases). CDR3 length: 15 residues. V lost 7 bases, J lost 3 bases, and 16 bases lay in between. CDR1 SNHLY and CDR2 FYNNEI come from the germline V gene. This chain's CDR3 is CASTTRVGVNQPQHF. As DNA, the CDR3 is TGTGCCAGCACGACCAGGGTGGGGGTCAATCAGCCCCAGCATTTT.

The chain links TRBV6-8 to TRBJ1-5; the D is unclear. This CDR3 has 13 residues. Germline V gives CDR1 MNHGY, CDR2 SAAAGT. V lost 5 bases to trimming and J lost 6 bases, with 11 bases between them. The CDR3 DNA follows: TGTGCCAGCAGTGAATGGGCTAGTCAGCCCCAGCATTTT. Protein product: CASSEWASQPQHF.

V and J are TRBV9 and TRBJ1-2; 11 bases map to TRBD1. Trimming cost V 0 bases and J 7 bases; bases outside gene matches: 5. CDR3 length equals 15 residues. Germline CDR1 is SGDLS and CDR2 is YYNGEE. In DNA form, the CDR3 reads TGTGCCAGCAGCGTAGAGGACAGGGGGCAGGTTGGCTACACCTTC. Translating gives CASSVEDRGQVGYTF.

The chain couples TRBV7-2 to TRBJ2-7, with TRBD2 matching 13 bases. After removal of 5 bases from V and 5 bases from J, the junction contained 9 bases not matched to a gene. CDR1 is SGHTA and CDR2 is FQGNSA in the germline V gene. The CDR3 is 16 amino acids. DNA of the CDR3: TGTGCCAGCAGCAGTTCAGGGACTAGCGGGAATCACGAGCAGTACTTC. Amino acid sequence: CASSSSGTSGNHEQYF.

The chain couples TRBV10-3 to TRBJ2-1; 10 bases line up with TRBD2. V lost 9 bases and J lost 4; bases outside the gene matches: 3. The CDR3 contains 13 residues. Germline V CDR1 and CDR2: ENHRY, SYGVKD. CDR3: CAILAGTYNEQFF. Here the CDR3 DNA reads TGTGCCATACTAGCGGGAACTTACAATGAGCAGTTCTTC.